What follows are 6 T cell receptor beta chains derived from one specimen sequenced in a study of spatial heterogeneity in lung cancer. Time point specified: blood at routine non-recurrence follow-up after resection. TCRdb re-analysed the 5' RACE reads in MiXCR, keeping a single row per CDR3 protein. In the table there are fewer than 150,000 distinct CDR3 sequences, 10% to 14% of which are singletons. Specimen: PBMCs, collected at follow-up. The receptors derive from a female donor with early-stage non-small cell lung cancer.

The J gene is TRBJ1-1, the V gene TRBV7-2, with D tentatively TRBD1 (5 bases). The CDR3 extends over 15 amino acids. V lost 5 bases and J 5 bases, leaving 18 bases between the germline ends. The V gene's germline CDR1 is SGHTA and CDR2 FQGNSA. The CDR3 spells CASSRTGTRMTEAFF. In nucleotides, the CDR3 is TGTGCCAGCAGCAGAACCGGGACCAGGATGACTGAAGCTTTCTTT.

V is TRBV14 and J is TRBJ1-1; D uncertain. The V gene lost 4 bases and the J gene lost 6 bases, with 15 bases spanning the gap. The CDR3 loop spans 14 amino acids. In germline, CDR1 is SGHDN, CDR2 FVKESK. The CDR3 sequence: CASSLDGLTPEAFF. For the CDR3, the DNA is TGTGCCAGCAGCCTAGACGGACTAACCCCTGAAGCTTTCTTT.

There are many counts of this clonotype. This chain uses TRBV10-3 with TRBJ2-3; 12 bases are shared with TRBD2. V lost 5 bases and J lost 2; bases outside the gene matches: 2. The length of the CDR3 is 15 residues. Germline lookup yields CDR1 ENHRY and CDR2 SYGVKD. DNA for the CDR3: TGTGCCATCAGTTGGACTAGCGGGAACACAGATACGCAGTATTTT. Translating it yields CAISWTSGNTDTQYF.

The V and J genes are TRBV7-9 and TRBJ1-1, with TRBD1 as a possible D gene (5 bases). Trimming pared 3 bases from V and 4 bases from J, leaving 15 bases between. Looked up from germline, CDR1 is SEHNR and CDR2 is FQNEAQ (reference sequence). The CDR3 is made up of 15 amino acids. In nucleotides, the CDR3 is TGTGCCAGCAGCTTTCAGGGACCACGAGCCACTGAAGCTTTCTTT. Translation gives CASSFQGPRATEAFF.

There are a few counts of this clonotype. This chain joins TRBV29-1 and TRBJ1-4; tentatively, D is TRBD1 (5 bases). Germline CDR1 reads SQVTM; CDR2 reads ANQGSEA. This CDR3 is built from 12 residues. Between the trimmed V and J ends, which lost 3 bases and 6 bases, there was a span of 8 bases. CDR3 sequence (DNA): TGCAGCGTTGAGGCAGGGCATGAAAAACTGTTTTTT. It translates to CSVEAGHEKLFF.

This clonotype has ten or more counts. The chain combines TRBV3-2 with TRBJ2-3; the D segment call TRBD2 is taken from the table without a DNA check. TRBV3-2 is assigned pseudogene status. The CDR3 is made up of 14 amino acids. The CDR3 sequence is CASSQEASGTTQYF. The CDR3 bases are TGTGCCAGCAGCCAAGAGGCTAGCGGAACCACGCAGTATTTT.